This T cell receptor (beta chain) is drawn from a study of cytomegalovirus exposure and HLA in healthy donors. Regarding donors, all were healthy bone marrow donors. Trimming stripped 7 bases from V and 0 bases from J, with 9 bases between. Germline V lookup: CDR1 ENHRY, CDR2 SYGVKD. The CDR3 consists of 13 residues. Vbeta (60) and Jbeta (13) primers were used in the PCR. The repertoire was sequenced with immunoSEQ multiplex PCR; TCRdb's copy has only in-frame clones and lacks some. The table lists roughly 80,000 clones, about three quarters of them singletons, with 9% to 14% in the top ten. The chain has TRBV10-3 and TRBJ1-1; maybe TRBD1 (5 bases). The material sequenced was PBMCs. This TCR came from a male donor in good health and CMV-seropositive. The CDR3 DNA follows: TGTGCCATCAAGGGGATCATGAACACTGAAGCTTTCTTT. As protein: CAIKGIMNTEAFF.